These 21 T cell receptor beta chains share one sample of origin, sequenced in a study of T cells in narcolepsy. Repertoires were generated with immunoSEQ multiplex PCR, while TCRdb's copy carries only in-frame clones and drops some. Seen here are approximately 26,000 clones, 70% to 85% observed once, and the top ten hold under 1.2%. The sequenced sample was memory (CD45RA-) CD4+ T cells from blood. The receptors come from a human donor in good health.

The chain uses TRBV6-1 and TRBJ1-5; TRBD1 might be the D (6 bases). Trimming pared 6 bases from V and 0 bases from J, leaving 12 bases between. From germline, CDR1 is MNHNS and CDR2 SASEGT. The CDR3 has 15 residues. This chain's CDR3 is CASRETGYSNQPQHF. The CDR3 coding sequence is TGTGCCAGCAGAGAAACAGGGTATAGCAATCAGCCCCAGCATTTT.

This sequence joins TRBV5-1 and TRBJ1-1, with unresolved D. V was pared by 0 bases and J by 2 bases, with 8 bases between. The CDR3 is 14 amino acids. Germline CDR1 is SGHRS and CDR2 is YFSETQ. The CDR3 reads CASSLVQVNTEAFF. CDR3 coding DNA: TGCGCCAGCAGCTTGGTTCAGGTCAACACTGAAGCTTTCTTT.

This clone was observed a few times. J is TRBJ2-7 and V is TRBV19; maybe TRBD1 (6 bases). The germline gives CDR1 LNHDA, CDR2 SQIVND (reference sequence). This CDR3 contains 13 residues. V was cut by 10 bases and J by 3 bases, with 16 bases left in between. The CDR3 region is CATSTGLGYEQYF. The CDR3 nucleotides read TGTGCCACCTCGACAGGATTAGGCTACGAGCAGTACTTC. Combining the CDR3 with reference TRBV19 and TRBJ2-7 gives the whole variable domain DGGITQSPKYLFRKEGQNVTLSCEQNLNHDAMYWYRQDPGQGLRLIYYSQIVNDFQKGDIAEGYSVSREKKESFPLTVTSAQKNPTAFYLCATSTGLGYEQYFGPGTRLTVT.

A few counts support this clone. CDR3 sequence (DNA): TGTGCCAGCAGCTGGGGACAGGGAATTTCACCCCTCCACTTT. Translation: CASSWGQGISPLHF. The chain joins TRBV5-6 to TRBJ1-6; 9 positions match TRBD1. CDR1 is SGHDT, CDR2 YYEEEE, per germline. The J segment lost 9 bases and the V segment lost 3 bases, leaving 4 bases of the junction unmatched. The CDR3 loop spans 14 amino acids. Full variable domain (remainder filled in from reference TRBV5-6 and TRBJ1-6): DAGVTQSPTHLIKTRGQQVTLRCSPKSGHDTVSWYQQALGQGPQFIFQYYEEEERQRGNFPDRFSGHQFPNYSSELNVNALLLGDSALYLCASSWGQGISPLHFGNGTRLTVT.

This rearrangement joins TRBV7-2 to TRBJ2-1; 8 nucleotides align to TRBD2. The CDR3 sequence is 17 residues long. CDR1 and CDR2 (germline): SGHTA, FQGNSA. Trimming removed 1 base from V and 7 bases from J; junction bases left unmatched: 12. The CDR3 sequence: CASSLERSGGPGNEQFF. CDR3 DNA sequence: TGTGCCAGCAGCTTAGAAAGGTCGGGGGGGCCTGGGAATGAGCAGTTCTTC.

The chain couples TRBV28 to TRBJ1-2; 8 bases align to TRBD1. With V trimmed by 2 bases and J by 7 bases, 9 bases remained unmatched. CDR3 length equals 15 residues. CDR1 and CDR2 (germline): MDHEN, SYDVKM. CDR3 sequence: CASSLPRGLVSGYTF. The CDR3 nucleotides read TGTGCCAGCAGTTTACCCAGGGGGCTGGTCTCTGGCTACACCTTC.

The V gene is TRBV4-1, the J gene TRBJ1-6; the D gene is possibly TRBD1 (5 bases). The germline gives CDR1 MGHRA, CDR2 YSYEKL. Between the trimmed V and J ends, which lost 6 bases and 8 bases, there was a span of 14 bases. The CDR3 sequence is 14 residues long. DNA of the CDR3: TGCGCCAGCAGGGCCCCGGGGCCGGATTCACCCCTCCACTTT. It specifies CASRAPGPDSPLHF.

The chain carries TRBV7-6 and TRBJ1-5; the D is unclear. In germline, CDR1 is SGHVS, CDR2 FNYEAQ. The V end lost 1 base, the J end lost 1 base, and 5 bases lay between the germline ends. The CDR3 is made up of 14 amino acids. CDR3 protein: CASSLGVSNQPQHF. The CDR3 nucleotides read TGTGCCAGCAGCTTAGGGGTCAGCAATCAGCCCCAGCATTTT.

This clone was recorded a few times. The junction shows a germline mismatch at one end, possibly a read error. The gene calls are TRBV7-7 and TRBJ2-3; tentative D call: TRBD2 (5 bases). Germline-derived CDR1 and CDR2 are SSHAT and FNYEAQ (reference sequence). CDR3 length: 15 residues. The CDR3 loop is CASSLGSGGTDTQYF. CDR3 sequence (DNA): TGTGCTAGCAGCTTAGGCAGCGGTGGGACAGATACGCAGTATTTT.

CDR3 sequence: CASSLGARTRGLSEQFF. Here the CDR3 DNA reads TGCGCCAGCAGCTTGGGGGCGCGGACTAGGGGGCTCAGTGAGCAGTTCTTC. The V and J genes are TRBV5-1 and TRBJ2-1; either TRBD1 or TRBD2 may fit D (7 bases each). The ends were cut back, 0 bases at V and 9 bases at J, with 22 bases in the middle. CDR1 SGHRS and CDR2 YFSETQ come from the germline V gene. This CDR3 contains 17 residues.

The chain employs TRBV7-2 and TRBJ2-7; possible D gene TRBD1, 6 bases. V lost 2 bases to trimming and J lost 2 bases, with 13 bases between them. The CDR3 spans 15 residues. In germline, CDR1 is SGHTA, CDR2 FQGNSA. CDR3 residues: CASSLLLGQTYEQYF. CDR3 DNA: TGTGCCAGCAGCTTACTACTCGGACAGACCTACGAGCAGTACTTC.

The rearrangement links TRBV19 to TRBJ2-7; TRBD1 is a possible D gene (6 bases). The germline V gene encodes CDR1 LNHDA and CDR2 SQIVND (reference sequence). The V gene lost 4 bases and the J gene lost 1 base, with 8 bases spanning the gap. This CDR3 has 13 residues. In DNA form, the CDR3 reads TGTGCCAGTAGTAGGGACAATTCCTACGAGCAGTACTTC. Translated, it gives CASSRDNSYEQYF.

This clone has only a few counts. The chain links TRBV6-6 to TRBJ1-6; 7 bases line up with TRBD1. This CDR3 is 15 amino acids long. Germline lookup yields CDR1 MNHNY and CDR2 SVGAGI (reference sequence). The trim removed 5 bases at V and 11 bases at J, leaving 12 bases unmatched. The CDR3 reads CASSQRQGGVAPLHF. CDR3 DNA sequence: TGTGCCAGCAGTCAACGTCAGGGGGGAGTCGCACCCCTCCACTTT.

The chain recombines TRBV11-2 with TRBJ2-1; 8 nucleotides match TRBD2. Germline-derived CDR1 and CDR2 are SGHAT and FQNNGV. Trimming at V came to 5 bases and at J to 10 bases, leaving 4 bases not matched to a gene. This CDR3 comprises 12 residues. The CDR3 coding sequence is TGTGCCAGCAGCCCCGGGGGGGAAGAGCAGTTCTTC. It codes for CASSPGGEEQFF.

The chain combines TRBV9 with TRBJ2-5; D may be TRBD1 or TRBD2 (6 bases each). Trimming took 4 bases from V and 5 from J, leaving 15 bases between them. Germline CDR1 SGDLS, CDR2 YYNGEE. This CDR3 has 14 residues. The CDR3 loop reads CASSTTGRRETQYF. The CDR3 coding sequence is TGTGCCAGCAGCACTACAGGGAGGAGGGAGACCCAGTACTTC.

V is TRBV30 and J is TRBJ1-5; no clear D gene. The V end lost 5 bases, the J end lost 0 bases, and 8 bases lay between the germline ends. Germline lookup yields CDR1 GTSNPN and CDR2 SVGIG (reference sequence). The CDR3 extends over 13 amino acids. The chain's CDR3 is CAWSRDSNQPQHF. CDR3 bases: TGTGCCTGGTCCCGGGATAGCAATCAGCCCCAGCATTTT.

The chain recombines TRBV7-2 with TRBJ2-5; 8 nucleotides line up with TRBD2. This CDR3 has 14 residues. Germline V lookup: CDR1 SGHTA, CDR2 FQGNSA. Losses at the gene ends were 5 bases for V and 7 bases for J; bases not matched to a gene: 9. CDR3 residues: CASSPRGGSGTQYF. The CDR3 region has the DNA TGTGCCAGCAGCCCACGGGGGGGTTCTGGGACCCAGTACTTC.

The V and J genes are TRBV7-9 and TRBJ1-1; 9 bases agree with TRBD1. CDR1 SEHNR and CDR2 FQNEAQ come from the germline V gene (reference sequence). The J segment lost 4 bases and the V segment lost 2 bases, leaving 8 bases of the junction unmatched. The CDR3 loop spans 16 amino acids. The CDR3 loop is CASSLRTGDLGTEAFF. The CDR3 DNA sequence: TGTGCCAGCAGCTTACGGACAGGGGATTTAGGCACTGAAGCTTTCTTT.

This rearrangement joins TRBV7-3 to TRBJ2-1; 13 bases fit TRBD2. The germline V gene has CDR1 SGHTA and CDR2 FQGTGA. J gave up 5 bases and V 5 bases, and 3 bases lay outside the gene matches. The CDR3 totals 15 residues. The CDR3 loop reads CASSNGLAGDNEQFF. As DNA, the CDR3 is TGTGCCAGCAGCAACGGACTAGCGGGAGACAATGAGCAGTTCTTC. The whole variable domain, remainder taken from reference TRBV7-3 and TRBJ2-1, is GAGVSQTPSNKVTEKGKYVELRCDPISGHTALYWYRQSLGQGPEFLIYFQGTGAADDSGLPNDRFFAVRPEGSVSTLKIQRTERGDSAVYLCASSNGLAGDNEQFFGPGTRLTVL.

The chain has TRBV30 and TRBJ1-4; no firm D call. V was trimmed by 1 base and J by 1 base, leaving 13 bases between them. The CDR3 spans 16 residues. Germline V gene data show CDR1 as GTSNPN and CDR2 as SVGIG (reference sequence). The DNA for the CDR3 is TGTGCCTGGAGTGCTACTCGAGGGAGAACTAATGAAAAACTGTTTTTT. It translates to CAWSATRGRTNEKLFF.

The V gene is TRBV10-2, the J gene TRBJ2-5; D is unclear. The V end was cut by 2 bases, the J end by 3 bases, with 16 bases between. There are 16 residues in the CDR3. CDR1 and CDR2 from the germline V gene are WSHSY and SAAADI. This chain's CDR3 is CASSEALGGGKETQYF. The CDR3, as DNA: TGCGCCAGCAGTGAGGCCCTAGGTGGTGGAAAAGAGACCCAGTACTTC.